These T cell receptor beta chains were read from a single sample in a study of cytomegalovirus exposure and HLA in healthy donors. Sequencing was performed with immunoSEQ multiplex PCR; in TCRdb, only in-frame clones are kept and a portion is missing. Among 100,000 to 150,000 clones listed, around nine tenths were seen once. The sequenced sample was PBMCs. The receptors were sampled from a man younger than 45 in good health and CMV-seronegative. Each CDR3 is given with its conserved first and last residue. The order of the fields is J gene, V gene, clone size, D gene, CDR3 protein, CDR3 DNA. D genes are given only for firm matches. The size field is filled for only some rows; it gives once, few, many or a size class.

TRBJ1-1	TRBV27	few	TRBD1	CASSWRQGGAEAFF	TGTGCCAGCAGTTGGCGACAGGGGGGGGCTGAAGCTTTCTTT
TRBJ2-5	TRBV11-2	NA	NA	CASSLEGYSTVGAQYF	TGTGCCAGCAGCTTAGAAGGCTACTCGACCGTAGGAGCCCAGTACTTC
TRBJ1-1	TRBV2	NA	TRBD1	CASKRQGGEVYTEAFF	TGTGCCAGCAAGCGACAGGGAGGCGAGGTCTACACTGAAGCTTTCTTT
TRBJ2-5	TRBV2	NA	TRBD2	CASSGMSVAGEETQYF	TGTGCCAGCAGTGGTATGTCGGTAGCGGGAGAAGAGACCCAGTACTTC
TRBJ2-5	TRBV27	NA	NA	CASSLGGTQYF	TGTGCCAGCAGTTTAGGAGGGACCCAGTACTTC
TRBJ2-7	TRBV18	NA	NA	CASSPNSAGGDEQYF	TGTGCCAGCTCACCAAACTCTGCGGGCGGCGACGAGCAGTACTTC
TRBJ1-5	TRBV9	NA	TRBD1	CASSAGTASRPQHF	TGTGCCAGCAGCGCAGGGACAGCTAGCCGGCCCCAGCATTTT
TRBJ2-6	TRBV7-3	NA	TRBD1	CASSLGGTGLSGANVLTF	TGTGCCAGCAGCCTAGGAGGGACAGGGCTCTCTGGGGCCAACGTCCTGACTTTC
TRBJ2-1	TRBV19	NA	TRBD2	CASRRSGTVHEQFF	TGTGCCAGTAGACGCAGCGGGACCGTCCATGAGCAGTTCTTC
TRBJ2-1	TRBV27	NA	NA	CASSHRVSNEQFF	TGTGCCAGCAGTCACCGAGTTTCGAATGAGCAGTTCTTC
TRBJ2-1	TRBV5-1	NA	NA	CASSFIPGTYNEQFF	TGCGCCAGCAGCTTTATACCGGGAACCTACAATGAGCAGTTCTTC
TRBJ2-1	TRBV7-9	NA	NA	CASSSRDQDEQFF	TGTGCCAGCAGCTCCCGAGATCAGGATGAGCAGTTCTTC
TRBJ2-7	TRBV9	NA	NA	CASSLRDSYEQYF	TGTGCCAGCAGCCTTCGGGACTCCTACGAGCAGTACTTC
TRBJ2-3	TRBV6-5	NA	TRBD1	CASSVKQGATDTQYF	TGTGCCAGCAGTGTAAAACAGGGGGCCACAGATACGCAGTATTTT
TRBJ2-3	TRBV7-9	NA	NA	CASSLMATDTQYF	TGTGCCAGCAGCCTTATGGCCACAGATACGCAGTATTTT
TRBJ1-4	TRBV7-9	NA	TRBD1	CASNPGRGTGDEKLFF	TGTGCCAGCAATCCCGGGCGGGGGACAGGGGATGAAAAACTGTTTTTT
TRBJ1-2	TRBV5-6	few	TRBD1	CASSTRQGPGSGYTF	TGTGCCAGCAGCACAAGACAGGGCCCGGGGAGTGGCTACACCTTC
TRBJ2-7	TRBV5-6	NA	TRBD1	CASSPTGGEQYF	TGTGCCAGCAGCCCAACAGGGGGCGAGCAGTACTTC
TRBJ1-1	TRBV7-8	once	TRBD1	CASSLRDRGVNTEAFF	TGTGCCAGCAGCCTCCGGGACAGGGGGGTGAACACTGAAGCTTTCTTT
TRBJ2-1	TRBV30	NA	NA	CAWSELRTIPDEQFF	TGTGCCTGGAGTGAACTGAGGACTATCCCAGATGAGCAGTTCTTC
TRBJ1-3	TRBV27	NA	NA	CASSLAPGSPGNTIYF	TGTGCCAGCAGTTTAGCCCCTGGTAGCCCTGGAAACACCATATATTTT
TRBJ2-2	TRBV7-9	once	NA	CATRMGQIIHTGELFF	TGTGCCACCAGGATGGGACAAATCATCCACACCGGGGAGCTGTTTTTT
TRBJ2-7	TRBV30	NA	NA	CAWSGRGATYEQYF	TGTGCCTGGAGCGGCCGCGGCGCCACCTACGAGCAGTACTTC
TRBJ2-3	TRBV11-2	NA	TRBD2	CASSGWFAGGPDTQYF	TGTGCCAGCAGCGGCTGGTTTGCGGGAGGGCCGGATACGCAGTATTTT